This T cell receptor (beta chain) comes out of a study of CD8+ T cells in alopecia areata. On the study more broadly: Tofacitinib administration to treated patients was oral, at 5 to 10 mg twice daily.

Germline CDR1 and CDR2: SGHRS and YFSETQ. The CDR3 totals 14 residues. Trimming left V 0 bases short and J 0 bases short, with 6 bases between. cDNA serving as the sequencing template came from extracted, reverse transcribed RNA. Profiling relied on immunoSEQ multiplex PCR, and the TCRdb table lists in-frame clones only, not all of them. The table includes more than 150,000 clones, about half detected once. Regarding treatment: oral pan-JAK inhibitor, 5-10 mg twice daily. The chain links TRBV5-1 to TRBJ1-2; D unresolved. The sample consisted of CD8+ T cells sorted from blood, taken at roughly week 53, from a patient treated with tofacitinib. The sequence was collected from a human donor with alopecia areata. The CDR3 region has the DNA TGCGCCAGCAGCTTGGAGCTTACTAACTATGGCTACACCTTC. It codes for CASSLELTNYGYTF.